Listed below are T cell receptor beta chains from one sample, sequenced in a study of spatial heterogeneity in lung cancer. TCRdb re-derived calls from the 5' RACE reads in MiXCR, one entry per CDR3 protein. This table holds some 16,000 distinct CDR3 sequences, nearly 7% found once. The material was lung tumor tissue, obtained at surgery. The receptors come from a female donor with early-stage non-small cell lung cancer. CDR3s include the opening cysteine and the closing phenylalanine or tryptophan. The D gene is left open where the match is weak. The listing skips clone size in some rows; elsewhere it reads once, few, many or a size class.

clone size	D gene	V gene	J gene	CDR3 length	CDR3 protein	CDR3 DNA
many	.	TRBV5-4	TRBJ1-2	12	CASSFLQSGYTF	TGTGCCAGCAGCTTTTTACAGAGCGGCTACACCTTC
few	TRBD2	TRBV5-4	TRBJ2-1	18	CASSLKLAGGAGYNEQFF	TGTGCCAGCAGCTTGAAACTAGCGGGGGGTGCAGGCTACAATGAGCAGTTCTTC
few	TRBD2	TRBV20-1	TRBJ2-3	15	CSADGAGGSTDTQYF	TGCAGTGCTGACGGCGCGGGGGGATCCACAGATACGCAGTATTTT
.	.	TRBV2	TRBJ2-2	16	CASSLYGSRDTGELFF	TGTGCCAGCAGTCTGTATGGATCCCGGGACACCGGGGAGCTGTTTTTT
.	TRBD1	TRBV7-2	TRBJ2-7	14	CASSTPTGRYEQYF	TGTGCCAGCAGCACCCCGACAGGGAGATACGAGCAGTACTTC
many	.	TRBV19	TRBJ2-7	13	CASSRRLEGEQYF	TGTGCCAGCTCCAGGCGTCTGGAAGGGGAGCAGTACTTC
many	.	TRBV10-3	TRBJ1-2	14	CAISEAVGTSGYTF	TGTGCCATCAGTGAGGCAGTGGGGACGAGCGGCTACACCTTC
.	TRBD2	TRBV5-4	TRBJ2-3	15	CASSVAGVWTDTQYF	TGTGCCAGCAGCGTAGCGGGGGTATGGACAGATACGCAGTATTTT
.	TRBD2	TRBV15	TRBJ2-1	17	CATSRELAGDTYNEQFF	TGTGCCACCAGCAGAGAACTAGCGGGGGACACCTACAATGAGCAGTTCTTC
many	.	TRBV16	TRBJ1-6	12	CASSQSGAALHF	TGTGCCAGCAGCCAATCCGGGGCAGCCCTCCACTTT
.	TRBD1	TRBV10-3	TRBJ1-1	13	CAIMEDRGTEAFF	TGTGCCATCATGGAGGACAGGGGAACTGAAGCTTTCTTT
many	TRBD2	TRBV6-6	TRBJ2-3	15	CASSYGTISTDTQYF	TGTGCCAGCAGTTACGGGACTATTAGCACAGATACGCAGTATTTT
few	TRBD1	TRBV12-3/TRBV12-4	TRBJ2-7	17	CASSPNLIGQASYEQYF	TGTGCCAGCAGCCCAAATTTGATCGGACAGGCCTCCTACGAGCAGTACTTC
.	TRBD2	TRBV9	TRBJ2-3	16	CASSVASGARTDTQYF	TGTGCCAGCAGCGTAGCTAGCGGGGCCCGCACAGATACGCAGTATTTT
many	.	TRBV12-3/TRBV12-4	TRBJ2-2	13	CASSPVGDGELFF	TGTGCCAGCAGCCCCGTTGGGGACGGGGAGCTGTTTTTT
many	.	TRBV5-4	TRBJ1-3	17	CASSLEVTRGAGNTIYF	TGTGCCAGCAGCTTGGAAGTCACCCGGGGTGCTGGAAACACCATATATTTT
many	.	TRBV12-3/TRBV12-4	TRBJ2-7	13	CASSKQGNYEQYF	TGTGCCAGCAGCAAACAGGGTAACTACGAGCAGTACTTC
.	TRBD2	TRBV30	TRBJ2-1	16	CAWSEERGGYSNEQFF	TGTGCCTGGAGTGAGGAGCGGGGGGGCTATAGTAATGAGCAGTTCTTC
.	.	TRBV20-1	TRBJ1-1	12	CSAVDQGVGAFF	TGCAGTGCAGTCGATCAGGGAGTGGGGGCTTTCTTT
.	.	TRBV6-6	TRBJ2-3	14	CASSYLLNTDTQYF	TGTGCCAGCAGTTACCTGCTTAACACAGATACGCAGTATTTT
many	.	TRBV5-1	TRBJ2-5	12	CASSEEQETQYF	TGCGCCAGCAGCGAGGAGCAAGAGACCCAGTACTTC
many	TRBD1	TRBV11-2	TRBJ2-4	17	CASSSYGTGGFKNIQYF	TGTGCCAGCAGCTCATACGGGACAGGGGGTTTCAAAAACATTCAGTACTTC
medium-sized	TRBD1	TRBV7-6	TRBJ2-5	15	CASGLNGQGQETQYF	TGTGCCAGCGGACTAAACGGACAGGGCCAAGAGACCCAGTACTTC
.	.	TRBV14	TRBJ1-1	13	CASSQELNTEAFF	TGTGCCAGCAGCCAAGAGCTGAACACTGAAGCTTTCTTT
many	TRBD1	TRBV28	TRBJ2-3	16	CASSFYRGQMGNTQYF	TGTGCCAGCAGTTTCTACAGGGGACAAATGGGAAATACGCAGTATTTT
few	.	TRBV5-4	TRBJ2-7	15	CASSLVGQGSSEQYF	TGTGCCAGCAGCTTGGTGGGGCAGGGAAGCAGCGAGCAGTACTTC
many	.	TRBV5-1	TRBJ2-1	15	CASSPAPGSGNEQFF	TGCGCCAGCAGCCCTGCTCCGGGCTCGGGCAATGAGCAGTTCTTC
few	.	TRBV20-1	TRBJ1-1	17	CSARGQMGGRVNTEAFF	TGCAGTGCTAGAGGTCAAATGGGAGGGAGGGTGAACACTGAAGCTTTCTTT
many	TRBD1	TRBV7-9	TRBJ1-2	12	CASSWDSYGYTF	TGTGCCAGCAGTTGGGACAGCTATGGCTACACCTTC
many	TRBD2	TRBV9	TRBJ2-1	18	CASSVGLAGPSSYNEQFF	TGTGCCAGCAGCGTAGGGCTAGCGGGGCCTAGCTCCTACAATGAGCAGTTCTTC
many	.	TRBV27	TRBJ2-1	13	CASVGPGADEQFF	TGTGCCAGCGTAGGGCCCGGGGCCGATGAGCAGTTCTTC
.	.	TRBV7-2	TRBJ2-3	21	CASSPRSFGGTGAPSTDTQYF	TGTGCCAGCAGCCCACGAAGCTTTGGGGGAACGGGGGCTCCTAGCACAGATACGCAGTATTTT
medium-sized	TRBD1	TRBV2	TRBJ2-2	16	CASRGLGTVNTGELFF	TGTGCCAGCAGAGGACTTGGGACAGTGAACACCGGGGAGCTGTTTTTT
many	.	TRBV6-4	TRBJ1-4	17	CASRAQKEPTTNEKLFF	TGTGCCAGCCGAGCCCAGAAAGAACCAACAACTAATGAAAAACTGTTTTTT
.	TRBD1	TRBV7-6	TRBJ2-6	17	CASSQTGGNSGANVLTF	TGTGCCAGCAGCCAGACAGGGGGAAACTCTGGGGCCAACGTCCTGACTTTC
few	TRBD1	TRBV6-6	TRBJ2-7	15	CASSPGQGARYEQYF	TGTGCCAGCAGTCCCGGACAGGGGGCTCGGTACGAGCAGTACTTC
.	.	TRBV9	TRBJ1-1	13	CASSEVGYTEAFF	TGTGCCAGCAGCGAGGTAGGCTACACTGAAGCTTTCTTT
many	.	TRBV7-2	TRBJ2-1	15	CASSSAVVSYNEQFF	TGTGCCAGCAGCTCCGCGGTGGTCTCCTACAATGAGCAGTTCTTC
.	.	TRBV7-8	TRBJ2-4	11	CASSDRNIQYF	TGTGCCAGCAGCGACAGGAACATTCAGTACTTC
few	.	TRBV6-1	TRBJ1-1	14	CASSERGLNTEAFF	TGTGCCAGCAGTGAAAGGGGGTTAAACACTGAAGCTTTCTTT
.	TRBD1	TRBV20-1	TRBJ1-5	15	CSAREVRTAGGPQHF	TGCAGTGCTAGAGAGGTACGGACAGCAGGGGGGCCCCAGCATTTT
few	TRBD2	TRBV5-4	TRBJ2-1	15	CASSSTSGGYNEQFF	TGTGCCAGCAGTTCGACTAGCGGGGGCTACAATGAGCAGTTCTTC
few	TRBD1	TRBV5-8	TRBJ1-5	15	CASSFSDREIQPQHF	TGTGCCAGCAGCTTCTCCGACAGGGAGATCCAGCCCCAGCATTTT
few	TRBD1	TRBV29-1	TRBJ1-1	14	CSVEGGRGSTEAFF	TGCAGCGTTGAGGGGGGCAGGGGGAGCACTGAAGCTTTCTTT
many	TRBD1	TRBV4-3	TRBJ2-7	15	CASSQDWARGYEQYF	TGCGCCAGCAGCCAAGACTGGGCCAGGGGGTACGAGCAGTACTTC
many	.	TRBV2	TRBJ2-2	15	CASSEAHGETGELFF	TGTGCCAGCAGTGAAGCGCACGGGGAAACCGGGGAGCTGTTTTTT
many	.	TRBV12-3/TRBV12-4	TRBJ2-5	14	CASSLGQPQETQYF	TGTGCCAGCAGTTTAGGGCAACCCCAAGAGACCCAGTACTTC
.	.	TRBV30	TRBJ1-2	14	CAWAPTDSAYGYTF	TGTGCCTGGGCCCCAACTGACAGCGCATATGGCTACACCTTC
few	TRBD1	TRBV29-1	TRBJ1-2	13	CSVGIGTETGYTF	TGCAGCGTTGGTATCGGGACAGAAACGGGCTACACCTTC
many	.	TRBV29-1	TRBJ2-7	14	CSVESQFTPYEQYF	TGCAGCGTTGAATCGCAGTTTACCCCCTACGAGCAGTACTTC
few	.	TRBV6-1	TRBJ2-3	13	CASSLDRLREQYF	TGTGCCAGCAGCCTGGACCGGTTGAGGGAGCAGTATTTT
many	TRBD2	TRBV5-1	TRBJ2-1	16	CASSLGTSGGRNEQFF	TGCGCCAGCAGCTTGGGGACTAGCGGGGGGAGGAATGAGCAGTTCTTC
.	.	TRBV10-3	TRBJ1-1	13	CAISEWPAREAFF	TGTGCCATCAGTGAGTGGCCAGCCAGGGAAGCTTTCTTT
many	.	TRBV6-5	TRBJ1-5	15	CASSYSFDSNQPQHF	TGTGCCAGCAGTTACTCCTTCGATAGCAATCAGCCCCAGCATTTT
many	.	TRBV9	TRBJ2-7	14	CASSVTGNSYEQYF	TGTGCCAGCAGCGTAACGGGAAACTCCTACGAGCAGTACTTC
many	TRBD1	TRBV11-3	TRBJ2-3	16	CASSPPGQGSTDTQYF	TGTGCCAGCAGCCCCCCGGGACAGGGCAGCACAGATACGCAGTATTTT